This is a list of T cell receptor beta chains from one sample in a study of blood T cell repertoires in COVID-19. The repertoire was sequenced with immunoSEQ multiplex PCR; TCRdb's copy has only in-frame clones and lacks some. The sample lists 70,000 to 95,000 clones, roughly 90% occurring once. Material for sequencing was peripheral blood. Receptors were obtained from a man aged 50 to 59 with COVID-19, enrolled during active disease. Each CDR3 is given with its conserved first and last residue. The order of the fields is clone size, D gene, J gene, V gene, CDR3 DNA, CDR3 protein. D genes are given only for firm matches. Clone size is stated in some rows and not others, as once, few, many or a class when expanded.

-,-,TRBJ1-3,TRBV30,TGTGCCTGGAACAGACAGGCTGGAAACACCATATATTTT,CAWNRQAGNTIYF
-,TRBD2,TRBJ2-5,TRBV7-9,TGTGCCAGCAGCCGGAGCGGGGGCCAAGAGACCCAGTACTTC,CASSRSGGQETQYF
few,-,TRBJ2-2,TRBV5-1,TGCGCCAGCAGCTCACACGACACCGGGGAGCTGTTTTTT,CASSSHDTGELFF
-,TRBD2,TRBJ2-1,TRBV2,TGTGCCAGCGGGGGGGAGGTGGGTGAGCAGTTCTTC,CASGGEVGEQFF
-,-,TRBJ1-2,TRBV30,TGTGCCTGGAGGCCCGACGGGTCTGGTGGCTACACCTTC,CAWRPDGSGGYTF
-,TRBD2,TRBJ2-3,TRBV9,TGTGCCAGCAGAGCCGGGGGGGCGGGCACAGATACGCAGTATTTT,CASRAGGAGTDTQYF
-,TRBD2,TRBJ2-5,TRBV3-1/TRBV3-2,TGTGCCAGCAGCCCGGGACTAATCGAGGGGACCCAGTACTTC,CASSPGLIEGTQYF
-,-,TRBJ2-2,TRBV6-4,TGTGCCAGCAGACAGGGAAACGGGGAGCTGTTTTTT,CASRQGNGELFF
-,-,TRBJ1-1,TRBV5-1,TGCGCCAGCAGGCGGGGATTGAACACTGAAGCTTTCTTT,CASRRGLNTEAFF
-,-,TRBJ1-5,TRBV19,TGTGCCAGTAGTATCGCGACAGGAAGTTACAATCAGCCCCAGCATTTT,CASSIATGSYNQPQHF
-,-,TRBJ1-6,TRBV5-1,TGCGCCAGCAGCCCCCTTGGGCCCCGTTCACCCCTCCACTTT,CASSPLGPRSPLHF
-,TRBD1,TRBJ2-2,TRBV7-9,TGTGCCAGCACCACACCGGGACAGCCTTCCTCGAACACCGGGGAGCTGTTTTTT,CASTTPGQPSSNTGELFF
-,-,TRBJ1-6,TRBV5-1,TGCGCCAGCGGCGACGAGGGTTCACCCCTCCACTTT,CASGDEGSPLHF
-,-,TRBJ1-1,TRBV20-1,TGCAGTGCTAGTAAGGACAGTGTATCCACTGAAGCTTTCTTT,CSASKDSVSTEAFF
-,TRBD1,TRBJ1-1,TRBV7-2,TGTGCCAGCAGCTTAGACAGGGGGCGTACTGAAGCTTTCTTT,CASSLDRGRTEAFF
-,-,TRBJ1-2,TRBV19,TGTGCCAGTAGTACCCTCCAGGGTGACTATGGCTACACCTTC,CASSTLQGDYGYTF
-,-,TRBJ1-5,TRBV21-1,TGTGCCAGCAGCAAAACCCCCAACAAATATAGCAATCAGCCCCAGCATTTT,CASSKTPNKYSNQPQHF
-,TRBD1,TRBJ2-7,TRBV9,TGTGCCAGCAGCCCACGGACAGGGTTCGCCTACGAGCAGTACTTC,CASSPRTGFAYEQYF
-,TRBD1,TRBJ2-7,TRBV29-1,TGCAGCGCCGGGGACAGTTCGTCCTACGAGCAGTACTTC,CSAGDSSSYEQYF
once,TRBD1,TRBJ1-6,TRBV30,TGTGCCTGGAGTTATGGGACAGGGGTAAATTCACCCCTCCACTTT,CAWSYGTGVNSPLHF
once,TRBD2,TRBJ2-3,TRBV4-2,TGTGCCAGCAGCCAGGGGAGCGGGGGGGCGGCGCAGTATTTT,CASSQGSGGAAQYF
-,TRBD1,TRBJ1-2,TRBV18,TGTGCCAGCTCAGAATTGACAGGGGAGTCCGCCTATGGCTACACCTTC,CASSELTGESAYGYTF
-,-,TRBJ1-3,TRBV23-1,TGCGCCAGCAGTCAAAATAGCTCTGGAAACACCATATATTTT,CASSQNSSGNTIYF
-,TRBD1,TRBJ2-7,TRBV6-5,TGTGCCAGCAGTTGGTCCGGGACAGTTTTAAACGAGCAGTACTTC,CASSWSGTVLNEQYF
-,TRBD2,TRBJ2-1,TRBV15,TGTGCCACCAGCAGAGACCGCAGCGGGGGGGCAGGTAGTGAGCAGTTCTTC,CATSRDRSGGAGSEQFF
-,TRBD1,TRBJ1-2,TRBV19,TGTGCCAGTAGTAGACAGGGGCGGTATGGCTACACCTTC,CASSRQGRYGYTF
-,-,TRBJ1-4,TRBV4-1,TGCGCCAGCAGCTTGAACCTAGCAACTAATGAAAAACTGTTTTTT,CASSLNLATNEKLFF
-,-,TRBJ2-5,TRBV30,TGTGCCTGGATGTCGGTCAACGGACTGGAGACCCAGTACTTC,CAWMSVNGLETQYF
-,TRBD2,TRBJ2-1,TRBV10-1,TGCGCCAGCAGCCGACTAGCGGGGAGCAATGAGCAGTTCTTC,CASSRLAGSNEQFF
-,TRBD1,TRBJ1-5,TRBV19,TGTGCCAGTAGACGGGACAGGCGGTGGGATCAGCCCCAGCATTTT,CASRRDRRWDQPQHF
-,-,TRBJ2-6,TRBV7-6,TGTGCCAGCAGCACGGTCCAATTCTCTGGGGCCAACGTCCTGACTTTC,CASSTVQFSGANVLTF
-,-,TRBJ2-1,TRBV6-5,TGTGCCAGCTATCCCCGGCGGAGGGCCTACAATGAGCAGTTCTTC,CASYPRRRAYNEQFF
-,TRBD1,TRBJ1-2,TRBV3-1/TRBV3-2,TGTGCCAGCAGCCGCGCCGCAGGGGGCGGGTATGGCTACACCTTC,CASSRAAGGGYGYTF
-,TRBD1,TRBJ1-2,TRBV19,TGTGCCAGTAGTATAATTGGACAGGACTATGGCTACACCTTC,CASSIIGQDYGYTF
once,-,TRBJ1-1,TRBV29-1,TGCAGCGTTTCCCACCGGGGGGGGGAAGCTTTCTTT,CSVSHRGGEAFF
-,-,TRBJ1-4,TRBV30,TGTGCCTGGAGTTCAGGATCTGAAAAACTGTTTTTT,CAWSSGSEKLFF
-,-,TRBJ2-3,TRBV7-8,TGTGCCAGCAGCTTAGCGAGGGGCACAGATACGCAGTATTTT,CASSLARGTDTQYF
-,-,TRBJ1-1,TRBV5-5,TGTGCCAGCAGCTTGCCCACTTCCACTGAAGCTTTCTTT,CASSLPTSTEAFF
-,-,TRBJ1-1,TRBV28,TGTGCCAGCAACGCGGATTCTGAAGCTTTCTTT,CASNADSEAFF